What follows are 25 T cell receptor beta chains derived from one specimen sequenced in a study of T cell responses to AZD1222 COVID-19 vaccine. TCRdb's table, derived via immunoSEQ multiplex PCR, lists solely in-frame clones and lacks some. The sample consists of approximately 220,000 clones, about 92% of them appearing once. The sample here was peripheral blood, taken on day 0 of MenACWY control vaccination. The receptor set was obtained from an adult in good health.

The rearrangement links TRBV10-3 to TRBJ1-1; no definite D call. Germline V gives CDR1 ENHRY, CDR2 SYGVKD. V was clipped by 0 bases and J by 7 bases, with 12 bases between them. The CDR3 is made up of 14 amino acids. CDR3 residues: CAISESSIENEAFF. CDR3 DNA: TGTGCCATCAGTGAGTCGAGTATCGAGAATGAAGCTTTCTTT.

The chain joins TRBV7-3 to TRBJ1-3; 7 bases map to TRBD1. V was clipped by 5 bases and J by 0 bases; unmatched bases: 7. Germline V gene sequence: CDR1 SGHTA, CDR2 FQGTGA. The CDR3 spans 16 residues. The CDR3 protein is CASSPRQGDSGNTIYF. In DNA form, the CDR3 reads TGTGCCAGCAGCCCCCGACAGGGTGACTCTGGAAACACCATATATTTT.

V usage is TRBV15 and J usage is TRBJ1-2; 7 bases agree with TRBD1. The CDR3 spans 13 residues. J lost 8 bases, V lost 1 base, and 4 bases had no gene match. Germline CDR1 is LNHNV and CDR2 is YYDKDF (reference sequence). CDR3 in DNA: TGTGCCACCAGCAGAGGGGACAGTTTGGGCTACACCTTC. Translating gives CATSRGDSLGYTF. The full variable domain, rest sourced from reference TRBV15 and TRBJ1-2, is DAMVIQNPRYQVTQFGKPVTLSCSQTLNHNVMYWYQQKSSQAPKLLFHYYDKDFNNEADTPDNFQSRRPNTSFCFLDIRSPGLGDTAMYLCATSRGDSLGYTFGSGTRLTVV.

The chain is built from TRBV27 and TRBJ1-5; TRBD1 matches 7 bases. Germline CDR1 and CDR2: MNHEY and SMNVEV (reference sequence). This CDR3 comprises 14 residues. The V segment lost 3 bases and the J segment 7 bases; nucleotides outside the gene matches: 6. The CDR3 DNA follows: TGTGCCAGCAGTTTCATAGGACAGGTCCAGCCCCAGCATTTT. Its protein product is CASSFIGQVQPQHF.

V and J are TRBV6-5 and TRBJ1-5, with D tentatively TRBD1 (5 bases). The germline CDR1 and CDR2 sequences are MNHEY and SVGAGI. This CDR3 region has 13 residues. Trimming took 5 bases from V and 6 from J, leaving 11 bases between them. The CDR3 here is CASSNGGVQPQHF. The CDR3 region has the DNA TGTGCCAGCAGTAATGGGGGGGTTCAGCCCCAGCATTTT.

The chain has TRBV5-1 and TRBJ1-1; 11 nucleotides agree with TRBD1. V lost 4 bases to trimming and J lost 4 bases; unmatched junction nucleotides: 6. In germline, CDR1 is SGHRS, CDR2 YFSETQ. The CDR3 runs 15 residues. DNA for the CDR3: TGCGCCAGCAGCCTACAGGGACAGGGGGGCACTGAAGCTTTCTTT. This translates into CASSLQGQGGTEAFF.

V gene TRBV6-6 combines with J gene TRBJ1-2; 7 bases are shared with TRBD1. The CDR3 runs 13 residues. The germline V gene has CDR1 MNHNY and CDR2 SVGAGI (reference sequence). V lost 6 bases and J lost 7; bases outside the gene matches: 8. In nucleotides, the CDR3 is TGTGCCAGCAGGACCGACAGGGTCGGTGGCTACACCTTC. Its protein product is CASRTDRVGGYTF.

V gene TRBV7-9 combines with J gene TRBJ2-1; the match to TRBD2 covers 12 bases. With V trimmed by 3 bases and J by 4 bases, 4 bases remained unmatched. The CDR3 consists of 16 residues. The germline gives CDR1 SEHNR, CDR2 FQNEAQ (reference sequence). CDR3 in DNA: TGTGCCAGCAGCTTCCTACTAGCGGGGGGTTACAATGAGCAGTTCTTC. It is translated as CASSFLLAGGYNEQFF. Looking up the rest from reference TRBV7-9 and TRBJ2-1 gives the full variable domain: DTGVSQNPRHKITKRGQNVTFRCDPISEHNRLYWYRQTLGQGPEFLTYFQNEAQLEKSRLLSDRFSAERPKGSFSTLEIQRTEQGDSAMYLCASSFLLAGGYNEQFFGPGTRLTVL.

The rearrangement uses TRBV11-2 and TRBJ2-2, with 8 bases fitting TRBD1. CDR3 length equals 14 residues. Germline CDR1 SGHAT, CDR2 FQNNGV. J was trimmed by 5 bases and V by 3 bases; bases with no gene match: 2. The CDR3 DNA sequence: TGTGCCAGCAGCTTGGACAGGGCTACCGGGGAGCTGTTTTTT. It translates to CASSLDRATGELFF.

The chain couples TRBV28 to TRBJ2-7; 10 bases agree with TRBD1. The V segment lost 8 bases and the J segment 4 bases; nucleotides outside the gene matches: 11. The length of the CDR3 is 15 residues. Germline loops: CDR1 MDHEN, CDR2 SYDVKM. This chain's CDR3 is CASALPGQGSYEQYF. In DNA, the CDR3 is TGTGCCAGCGCGCTGCCGGGACAGGGGTCGTACGAGCAGTACTTC.

This chain links TRBV7-2 with TRBJ2-2; 9 positions agree with TRBD2. J was trimmed by 2 bases and V by 2 bases; bases with no gene match: 3. The CDR3 runs 16 residues. Per the germline V gene, CDR1 is SGHTA and CDR2 is FQGNSA. The CDR3 bases are TGTGCCAGCAGCTTAAGCGGGGGGATCAACACCGGGGAGCTGTTTTTT. Its translation is CASSLSGGINTGELFF.

The chain links TRBV3-1 (or the pseudogene TRBV3-2) to TRBJ2-1; 7 bases map to TRBD2. Trimming took 4 bases from V and 4 from J; bases not matched to a gene: 19. Per germline, CDR1 LGHDT and CDR2 YNNKEL (reference sequence). This CDR3 spans 19 amino acids. CDR3 amino acids: CASSPYLRQRGGGYNEQFF. CDR3 in DNA: TGTGCCAGCAGCCCCTACCTGCGTCAGCGGGGCGGGGGATACAATGAGCAGTTCTTC.

This rearrangement joins TRBV12-3 or TRBV12-4 to TRBJ1-2; D is uncertain. Trimming shortened V by 5 bases and J by 8 bases, and 15 bases separated the two germline ends. This CDR3 comprises 13 residues. The CDR3 protein is CASSPYVRRGYTF. The CDR3 region has the DNA TGTGCCAGCAGTCCCTACGTTCGGCGAGGCTACACCTTC.

The chain recombines TRBV3-1 (or the pseudogene TRBV3-2) with TRBJ2-3, with D perhaps TRBD2 (6 bases). This CDR3 is built from 13 residues. V gave up 0 bases and J gave up 9 bases, with 10 bases separating them. Germline CDR1 LGHDT, CDR2 YNNKEL (reference sequence). CDR3 bases: TGTGCCAGCAGCCAAGATGCGGGGTGGACGCAGTATTTT. Translating it yields CASSQDAGWTQYF.

The chain has TRBV12-3 or TRBV12-4 and TRBJ2-7, with D tentatively TRBD1 (6 bases). Trimming took 4 bases from V and 5 from J, leaving 12 bases between them. This CDR3 contains 13 residues. The CDR3 loop is CASSSPGVHEQYF. For the CDR3, the DNA is TGTGCCAGCAGTTCCCCAGGGGTCCACGAGCAGTACTTC.

As for this clone: The junction departs from germline at one end; a sequencing error may be responsible. J is TRBJ1-5 and V is TRBV19, with 8 bases aligning to TRBD1. Germline assignment: CDR1 LNHDA and CDR2 SQIVND (reference sequence). This CDR3 has 16 amino acids. The CDR3 sequence is CASRIGTGVSNQPQHF. In nucleotides, the CDR3 is TGTGCCAGTAGGATAGGGACAGGAGTTAGCAATCAGCCCCAGCATTTT.

The V and J genes are TRBV7-2 and TRBJ1-2; TRBD1 aligns across 7 bases. The V and J ends lost 4 bases and 4 bases, in that order; junction bases with no gene match: 6. Per germline, CDR1 SGHTA and CDR2 FQGNSA. This CDR3 contains 14 residues. CDR3 sequence reads: CASSSTQGFYGYTF. The CDR3, as DNA: TGTGCCAGCAGCTCCACACAGGGGTTCTATGGCTACACCTTC.

The gene calls are TRBV6-5 and TRBJ2-1, with 14 nucleotides matching TRBD2. The CDR3 is 16 residues long. The V gene's germline CDR1 is MNHEY and CDR2 SVGAGI. J lost 4 bases, V lost 4 bases, and 3 bases had no gene match. DNA of the CDR3: TGTGCCAGCAGTTGGACTAGCGGGGGGTCTTACAATGAGCAGTTCTTC. Residues: CASSWTSGGSYNEQFF.

This chain uses TRBV7-6 with TRBJ1-2, with 10 bases that match TRBD1. This CDR3 has 16 residues. Germline V gives CDR1 SGHVS, CDR2 FNYEAQ. V was pared by 5 bases and J by 4 bases, with 10 bases of the junction left unmatched. CDR3 amino acids: CASSDSDRGQGYGYTF. The CDR3 nucleotides read TGTGCCAGCAGCGATTCTGACAGGGGGCAGGGCTATGGCTACACCTTC. The whole variable domain, filled in from reference TRBV7-6 and TRBJ1-2, reads GAGVSQSPRYKVTKRGQDVALRCDPISGHVSLYWYRQALGQGPEFLTYFNYEAQQDKSGLPNDRFSAERPEGSISTLTIQRTEQRDSAMYRCASSDSDRGQGYGYTFGSGTRLTVV.

The chain employs TRBV5-6 and TRBJ2-2; no clear D gene. Trimming pared 4 bases from V and 4 bases from J, leaving 17 bases between. The V gene's germline CDR1 is SGHDT and CDR2 YYEEEE. This CDR3 has 16 amino acids. CDR3 DNA sequence: TGTGCCAGCAGCCCGAGACACCGAACCCTCACCGGGGAGCTGTTTTTT. Encoded protein: CASSPRHRTLTGELFF.

The chain is built from TRBV28 and TRBJ1-4; D is ambiguous. The CDR3 contains 11 residues. The germline V and J ends were trimmed by 3 bases and 4 bases, with 0 bases remaining between them. The germline CDR1 and CDR2 sequences are MDHEN and SYDVKM. The chain's CDR3 is CASSFNEKLFF. The CDR3 DNA follows: TGTGCCAGCAGTTTTAATGAAAAACTGTTTTTT.

The V and J genes are TRBV4-3 and TRBJ1-1; D is uncertain. The CDR3 is 15 amino acids. Germline CDR1 and CDR2: LGHNA and YSLEER. The ends were cut back, 1 base at V and 1 base at J, with 10 bases in the middle. The CDR3, as DNA: TGCGCCAGCAGCCAAGGTCGGGCAGAGAACACTGAAGCTTTCTTT. Amino acids: CASSQGRAENTEAFF.

This clone showed up just once. The chain couples TRBV19 to TRBJ1-4; D gene ambiguous. CDR1 is LNHDA, CDR2 SQIVND, per germline (reference sequence). This CDR3 has 15 amino acids. The V end was cut by 6 bases, the J end by 0 bases, with 11 bases between. The CDR3 protein is CASRELKATNEKLFF. The DNA of the CDR3 is TGTGCCAGTAGGGAGCTTAAAGCAACTAATGAAAAACTGTTTTTT.

This clone was recorded only once. The CDR3 nucleotides read TGTGCCAGCTCACCGTTGGGGACAACTGAAAAACTGTTTTTT. Translating gives CASSPLGTTEKLFF. The V gene is TRBV18, the J gene TRBJ1-4; weak D call: TRBD1 (6 bases). V lost 3 bases to trimming and J lost 7 bases, with 12 bases between them. The CDR3 loop spans 14 amino acids. In germline, CDR1 is KGHSH, CDR2 LQKENI. Full variable domain (missing parts from reference TRBV18 and TRBJ1-4): NAGVMQNPRHLVRRRGQEARLRCSPMKGHSHVYWYRQLPEEGLKFMVYLQKENIIDESGMPKERFSAEFPKEGPSILRIQQVVRGDSAAYFCASSPLGTTEKLFFGSGTQLSVL.

The chain joins TRBV19 to TRBJ1-3; D is possibly TRBD1 (6 bases). Germline CDR1 and CDR2: LNHDA and SQIVND (reference sequence). Trimming shortened V by 5 bases and J by 4 bases, and 12 bases separated the two germline ends. This CDR3 spans 14 amino acids. CDR3 DNA: TGTGCCAGTAGTGGGGGGCGCCGCGGAAACACCATATATTTT. Protein sequence: CASSGGRRGNTIYF. Full variable domain (outside the CDR3, taken from reference TRBV19 and TRBJ1-3): DGGITQSPKYLFRKEGQNVTLSCEQNLNHDAMYWYRQDPGQGLRLIYYSQIVNDFQKGDIAEGYSVSREKKESFPLTVTSAQKNPTAFYLCASSGGRRGNTIYFGEGSWLTVV.